Below are 21 T cell receptor beta chains sequenced from a single sample in a study of T cells in Graves' hyperthyroidism and ophthalmopathy. The source material, RNA transcripts, was used to amplify TCR beta CDR3 regions. An initial round of RT-PCR targeting the TCR CDR3 relied on the HTBI primer set. MiXCR was run by TCRdb on the multiplex PCR reads, yielding one entry per CDR3 protein. Among hundreds of thousands of distinct CDR3 sequences listed, more than 30% were seen once. Sequencing was carried out using blood. Receptor source: a man between 18 and 35 years old with Graves' hyperthyroidism.

This sequence joins TRBV30 and TRBJ2-7; the D is unclear. V gave up 7 bases and J gave up 6 bases, with 16 bases separating them. The CDR3 spans 12 residues. Germline V gene sequence: CDR1 GTSNPN, CDR2 SVGIG (reference sequence). The CDR3 nucleotides read TGTGCCTCCGTACCGGCCGGCGGCGAGCAGTACTTC. Residues: CASVPAGGEQYF.

This clonotype occurred a few times. V gene TRBV9 combines with J gene TRBJ2-3, with D uncertain. Per the germline V gene, CDR1 is SGDLS and CDR2 is YYNGEE. Trimming shortened V by 0 bases and J by 1 base, and 9 bases separated the two germline ends. This CDR3 is 15 amino acids long. The CDR3 DNA sequence: TGTGCCAGCAGCGTAGGCGCTTGGGGCACAGATACGCAGTATTTT. It is translated as CASSVGAWGTDTQYF.

This clonotype was recorded at least ten times. This chain links TRBV7-2 with TRBJ1-4; D not resolved. The CDR3 sequence is 15 residues long. Germline CDR1 is SGHTA and CDR2 is FQGNSA. Deletions cut 5 bases from V and 7 bases from J, with 17 bases between. The CDR3 is CASSPQPVRGEKLFF. In nucleotides, the CDR3 is TGTGCCAGCAGCCCACAACCGGTTCGAGGTGAAAAACTGTTTTTT.

V usage is TRBV7-3 and J usage is TRBJ2-5; D gene uncertain. CDR1 and CDR2 (germline): SGHTA, FQGTGA. V was pared by 5 bases and J by 4 bases, with 8 bases between. The CDR3 contains 12 residues. The CDR3 loop is CASSLHPETQYF. Written as DNA, the CDR3 is TGTGCCAGCAGCCTACATCCAGAGACCCAGTACTTC.

The chain is built from TRBV6-5 and TRBJ2-3, with TRBD2 matching 7 bases. Germline-derived CDR1 and CDR2 are MNHEY and SVGAGI. V was pared by 8 bases and J by 0 bases, with 5 bases of the junction left unmatched. This CDR3 comprises 14 residues. Here the CDR3 DNA reads TGTGCCAGCGGAACTAGCGCTAGCACAGATACGCAGTATTTT. As protein: CASGTSASTDTQYF.

This clonotype was seen ten or more times. The chain uses TRBV7-9 and TRBJ1-6; D ambiguous. Germline CDR1 SEHNR, CDR2 FQNEAQ (reference sequence). Trimming pared 1 base from V and 7 bases from J, leaving 2 bases between. This CDR3 comprises 12 residues. The CDR3 region is CASSLGNSPLHF. CDR3 DNA: TGTGCCAGCAGCTTAGGGAATTCACCCCTCCACTTT.

This clonotype was observed many times. The V gene is TRBV15, the J gene TRBJ2-6, with a tentative D call TRBD2 (6 bases). The CDR3 contains 16 residues. Trimming left V 3 bases short and J 0 bases short, with 9 bases between. Germline lookup yields CDR1 LNHNV and CDR2 YYDKDF (reference sequence). CDR3: CATSRGLSSGANVLTF. CDR3 in DNA: TGTGCCACCAGCAGGGGACTTAGCTCTGGGGCCAACGTCCTGACTTTC.

The rearrangement uses TRBV7-3 and TRBJ1-1; TRBD1 matches at 9 bases. Germline trimming cut 7 bases from V and 5 bases from J; bases unmatched to any gene: 8. Germline CDR1 SGHTA, CDR2 FQGTGA. CDR3 length equals 14 residues. This chain's CDR3 is CASIPGQGRTEAFF. For the CDR3, the DNA is TGTGCCAGCATCCCGGGACAGGGTAGGACTGAAGCTTTCTTT.

This clonotype was observed many times. V and J are TRBV20-1 and TRBJ1-1; 8 positions match TRBD1. The V and J ends lost 2 bases and 5 bases, in that order; junction bases with no gene match: 4. Germline CDR1 reads DFQATT; CDR2 reads SNEGSKA (reference sequence). The CDR3 is 13 amino acids. The CDR3 spells CSARQGAWTEAFF. The CDR3 DNA follows: TGCAGTGCTAGACAGGGGGCGTGGACTGAAGCTTTCTTT.

Details on this clonotype: The junction departs from germline at one end; a sequencing error may be responsible. The chain combines TRBV7-2 with TRBJ2-2; 8 nucleotides align to TRBD1. Germline values: CDR1 SGHTA, CDR2 FQGNSA. This CDR3 comprises 17 residues. In DNA, the CDR3 is TGTGCCAACAGCCCAACCCTTGACAGGGGACGCACCGGGGAGCTGTTTTTT. Translating gives CANSPTLDRGRTGELFF. Full variable domain (remainder filled in from reference TRBV7-2 and TRBJ2-2): GAGVSQSPSNKVTEKGKDVELRCDPISGHTALYWYRQSLGQGLEFLIYFQGNSAPDKSGLPSDRFSAERTGGSVSTLTIQRTQQEDSAVYLCANSPTLDRGRTGELFFGEGSRLTVL.

Concerning this clonotype itself: A much bigger clone sits one base away, suggesting this may be a read error. J is TRBJ2-5 and V is TRBV15; D may match TRBD1 or TRBD2 (6 bases each). CDR1 LNHNV and CDR2 YYDKDF come from the germline V gene (reference sequence). The CDR3 spans 12 residues. V gave up 0 bases and J gave up 13 bases, with 12 bases separating them. CDR3 DNA sequence: TGTGCCACCAGCAGAGACGGGGGCGTCCGGTACTTC. It codes for CATSRDGGVRYF. The whole variable domain, remainder taken from reference TRBV15 and TRBJ2-5, is DAMVIQNPRYQVTQFGKPVTLSCSQTLNHNVMYWYQQKSSQAPKLLFHYYDKDFNNEADTPDNFQSRRPNTSFCFLDIRSPGLGDTAMYLCATSRDGGVRYFGPGTRLLVL.

The chain recombines TRBV9 with TRBJ2-7; D not certain. CDR3 length equals 14 residues. CDR1 and CDR2 (germline): SGDLS, YYNGEE. Trimming took off 2 bases at V and 7 bases at J, with 16 bases between the two ends. CDR3 nucleotide sequence: TGTGCCAGCAGCGTGGACCCGGCCCTTGGGGAGCAGTACTTC. It yields the protein CASSVDPALGEQYF.

This sequence joins TRBV7-6 and TRBJ2-7; 8 nucleotides line up with TRBD2. CDR3 size: 14 residues. CDR1 SGHVS and CDR2 FNYEAQ come from the germline V gene. Germline trimming cut 5 bases from V and 5 bases from J; bases unmatched to any gene: 8. The CDR3 reads CASSQAGADHEQYF. The CDR3 coding sequence is TGTGCCAGCAGCCAAGCGGGGGCGGACCACGAGCAGTACTTC.

This chain joins TRBV4-2 and TRBJ1-3, with D uncertain. CDR3 length: 15 amino acids. CDR1 and CDR2 from the germline V gene are LGHNA and YNFKEQ. Trimming pared 6 bases from V and 1 base from J, leaving 13 bases between. CDR3 sequence reads: CASSDSKGSGNTIYF. The CDR3 nucleotides read TGTGCCAGCAGTGACTCGAAGGGTTCTGGAAACACCATATATTTT.

This clonotype has a count of ten or more. The chain joins TRBV15 to TRBJ1-2; D is perhaps TRBD1 (5 bases). Germline V lookup: CDR1 LNHNV, CDR2 YYDKDF (reference sequence). The V gene lost 5 bases and the J gene lost 5 bases, with 15 bases spanning the gap. The length of the CDR3 is 14 residues. Here the CDR3 DNA reads TGTGCCACCAGCCCCCACGGAGAGGGGTATGGCTACACCTTC. Its protein product is CATSPHGEGYGYTF.

This sequence joins TRBV5-1 and TRBJ1-4, with 7 bases lining up with TRBD1. Germline loops: CDR1 SGHRS, CDR2 YFSETQ. V shed 3 bases and J 2 bases; nucleotides not matched to a gene: 4. This CDR3 region has 15 residues. In DNA, the CDR3 is TGCGCCAGCAGCTCAAGGGGGCAGACTAATGAAAAACTGTTTTTT. This sequence encodes CASSSRGQTNEKLFF.

This clonotype was seen at least ten times. This chain uses TRBV10-3 with TRBJ2-5, with D possibly called TRBD1 or TRBD2 (6 bases each). The germline gives CDR1 ENHRY, CDR2 SYGVKD. CDR3 size: 13 residues. Trimming stripped 6 bases from V and 3 bases from J, with 11 bases between. This CDR3 is CAIRKGGEETQYF. The CDR3 DNA sequence: TGTGCCATCAGGAAGGGGGGTGAAGAGACCCAGTACTTC.

This clonotype was seen at least ten times. The rearrangement joins TRBV7-2 to TRBJ2-7; D uncertain. Germline V gives CDR1 SGHTA, CDR2 FQGNSA. The CDR3 totals 12 residues. V lost 3 bases and J 2 bases, leaving 5 bases between the germline ends. The CDR3 region has the DNA TGTGCCAGCAGCTTCCGGACCTACGAGCAGTACTTC. Translation gives CASSFRTYEQYF.

The chain recombines TRBV29-1 with TRBJ1-2, with D unresolved. The germline V gene has CDR1 SQVTM and CDR2 ANQGSEA. V was clipped by 7 bases and J by 2 bases, with 14 bases between them. CDR3 length: 13 residues. CDR3 nucleotides: TGCAGCGCCTCAGCCGGGCCAAACTATGGCTACACCTTC. This gives the protein CSASAGPNYGYTF.

This clonotype was seen repeatedly, ten times or more. J is TRBJ1-5 and V is TRBV19; 11 bases agree with TRBD1. The germline V gene has CDR1 LNHDA and CDR2 SQIVND (reference sequence). V was clipped by 5 bases and J by 1 base; unmatched bases: 1. The CDR3 covers 15 residues. This CDR3 reads CASSGTGGSNQPQHF. The CDR3, as DNA: TGTGCCAGTAGTGGGACAGGGGGGAGCAATCAGCCCCAGCATTTT.

In nucleotides, the CDR3 is TGTGCTAGCGGATCGGGACAGGGGACGAATCAGCCCCAGCATTTT. This codes for CASGSGQGTNQPQHF. The rearrangement uses TRBV25-1 and TRBJ1-5, with 10 positions matching TRBD1. The CDR3 has 15 amino acids. Germline lookup yields CDR1 MGHDK and CDR2 SYGVNS. Together with reference TRBV25-1 and TRBJ1-5, the CDR3 gives the full variable domain: EADIYQTPRYLVIGTGKKITLECSQTMGHDKMYWYQQDPGMELHLIHYSYGVNSTEKGDLSSESTVSRIRTEHFPLTLESARPSHTSQYLCASGSGQGTNQPQHFGDGTRLSIL.